This entry features one T cell receptor (beta chain) sequence. What it binds is not known. This sample is drawn from a study of T-cell reconstitution after alpha-beta-depleted transplantation in children. Regarding the study as a whole: Certain patients had high TCRbeta diversity at day 60, and it came from recipient T cells and thymic progenitors that survived. T-cell numbers and diversity, one year after transplant, stemmed largely from T cells that were newly produced. Alpha-beta T cells about two months after transplant reportedly derived from several hundred expanded graft clones.

A TCRbeta library incorporating unique molecular identifiers was prepared. TCRdb passed the PCR reads through MiXCR, listing each CDR3 protein once. The data show 350,000 to 500,000 distinct CDR3 sequences, roughly 44% seen once. CDR1 MDHEN and CDR2 SYDVKM come from the germline V gene. The V gene end was trimmed by 8 bases and the J gene end by 4 bases; junction bases not matched to a gene: 4. The CDR3 covers 13 residues. The chain joins TRBV28 to TRBJ2-1, with 8 nucleotides matching TRBD2. The receptor comes from a girl aged 2-10 years with aplastic anemia, due to receive a stem cell transplant. Here the sequenced sample was PBMCs, taken before TCRalphabeta/CD19-depleted stem cell transplant. The DNA of the CDR3 is TGTGCCAGCGGGACTAGTCCTTACAATGAGCAGTTCTTC. Translated: CASGTSPYNEQFF.